These 27 T cell receptor beta chains originate from one sample sequenced in a study of metastatic and nonmetastatic thyroid tumors (dated by TCRdb to about 2020). No treatment had been received by any patient before thyroid surgery. Library preparation employed PCR. Instrument used: Illumina HiSeq 4000. TCRdb's own reprocessing of the public reads used fastp at Q25 and MiXCR and kept productive beta chains. The sample has some 8,000 clones on record, around 33% of them singletons. The ten largest account for 15% to 20% of the sample. Sequencing used tumor tissue. Receptors were obtained from a female donor with papillary thyroid cancer or a benign thyroid nodule (not recorded which). Some clones in this sample may be carry-over from other donors' samples.

J is TRBJ2-7 and V is TRBV11-2; the match to TRBD2 covers 9 bases. Trimming cost V 5 bases and J 6 bases; bases outside gene matches: 5. The CDR3 consists of 13 residues. CDR1 SGHAT and CDR2 FQNNGV come from the germline V gene. CDR3 nucleotides: TGTGCCAGCAGCGGGGGACTAGCAGCCGAGCAGTACTTC. Its translation: CASSGGLAAEQYF.

The chain combines TRBV24-1 with TRBJ2-6; D gene ambiguous. This CDR3 spans 14 amino acids. Germline CDR1 reads KGHDR; CDR2 reads SFDVKD. Trimming took off 5 bases at V and 0 bases at J, with 4 bases between the two ends. The chain's CDR3 is CATSGLSGANVLTF. CDR3 DNA: TGTGCCACCAGTGGTCTCTCTGGGGCCAACGTCCTGACTTTC.

This sequence joins TRBV4-1 and TRBJ2-3, with 9 bases lining up with TRBD2. CDR1 is MGHRA and CDR2 is YSYEKL in the germline V gene. The CDR3 is 18 residues long. Losses at the gene ends were 1 base for V and 3 bases for J; bases not matched to a gene: 11. The CDR3 sequence: CASSQAYTAGGVTDTQYF. CDR3 DNA sequence: TGCGCCAGCAGCCAAGCTTATACGGCGGGAGGGGTGACAGATACGCAGTATTTT.

At least ten counts were recorded for this clone. The chain combines TRBV7-2 with TRBJ1-1; 7 nucleotides align to TRBD1. Germline lookup yields CDR1 SGHTA and CDR2 FQGNSA. Germline trimming cut 0 bases from V and 11 bases from J; bases unmatched to any gene: 12. This CDR3 spans 15 amino acids. CDR3 nucleotide sequence: TGTGCCAGCAGCTTAGCGATAGGACAGGCCTCTCGTGCTTTCTTT. Protein: CASSLAIGQASRAFF.

This clone came up many times. This sequence joins TRBV7-9 and TRBJ1-4; D uncertain. Germline CDR1 and CDR2: SEHNR and FQNEAQ (reference sequence). Trimming cost V 5 bases and J 10 bases, with 14 bases left between them. The CDR3 has 13 amino acids. The CDR3 sequence: CASSKTGLGKLFF. The CDR3 DNA is TGTGCCAGCAGCAAAACGGGTCTGGGAAAACTGTTTTTT.

This clone was seen just once. V usage is TRBV4-3 and J usage is TRBJ2-7; 11 nucleotides match TRBD1. V dropped 4 bases and J dropped 7; count of bases not matched to a gene: 3. Germline CDR1 reads LGHNA; CDR2 reads YSLEER. The CDR3 has 13 residues. The CDR3 sequence: CASSPGQGVEQYF. The CDR3 coding sequence is TGCGCCAGCAGCCCGGGACAGGGGGTGGAGCAGTACTTC.

This clone came up a few times. CDR3 coding DNA: TGTGCCAGCAGCCCGTATACATGGAACCAGCATTTT. Translating gives CASSPYTWNQHF. V is TRBV28 and J is TRBJ1-5, with D uncertain. Deletions cut 6 bases from V and 12 bases from J, with 15 bases between. Germline CDR1 MDHEN, CDR2 SYDVKM. The CDR3 loop spans 12 amino acids.

Sample share makes this clone medium-sized (0.01 to 0.1%). The rearrangement uses TRBV30 and TRBJ2-1; 11 bases fit TRBD2. Germline V gene data show CDR1 as GTSNPN and CDR2 as SVGIG (reference sequence). This CDR3 spans 14 amino acids. Unmatched junction bases numbered 10, after V lost 5 bases and J lost 10 bases. In DNA, the CDR3 is TGTGCCTGGGATGATAGCGGGAGGGCCGGGGAGCAGTTCTTC. Its translation is CAWDDSGRAGEQFF.

This clone was found a few times. CDR3: CASLGGYGRPQHF. CDR3 coding DNA: TGTGCCAGCCTGGGCGGGTACGGGAGGCCCCAGCATTTT. J is TRBJ1-5 and V is TRBV28; D gene uncertain. The CDR3 is made up of 13 amino acids. Trimming left V 8 bases short and J 9 bases short, with 17 bases between. CDR1 and CDR2 from the germline V gene are MDHEN and SYDVKM.

This clone was counted between two and nine times. The V gene is TRBV7-2, the J gene TRBJ2-2; 9 nucleotides agree with TRBD2. CDR1 and CDR2 (germline): SGHTA, FQGNSA. CDR3 length: 14 amino acids. J lost 8 bases, V lost 5 bases, and 6 bases had no gene match. The CDR3 loop reads CASSIPAGGGELFF. In nucleotides, the CDR3 is TGTGCCAGCAGCATCCCAGCGGGAGGTGGGGAGCTGTTTTTT.

The chain recombines TRBV20-1 with TRBJ1-3, with D unclear. V was pared by 0 bases and J by 9 bases, with 24 bases between. From germline, CDR1 is DFQATT and CDR2 SNEGSKA (reference sequence). This CDR3 is built from 17 residues. The CDR3 loop reads CSARDPGVHPPGATIYF. The CDR3, as DNA: TGCAGTGCTAGAGATCCCGGGGTCCACCCTCCTGGAGCCACCATATATTTT.

This clone occurred a few times. The chain employs TRBV6-1 and TRBJ1-2, with D unclear. This CDR3 has 13 amino acids. The V gene lost 6 bases and the J gene lost 0 bases, with 8 bases spanning the gap. Germline loops: CDR1 MNHNS, CDR2 SASEGT. The DNA for the CDR3 is TGTGCCAGCAGGAGGGAAGCTAACTATGGCTACACCTTC. Amino acids: CASRREANYGYTF.

The chain couples TRBV5-1 to TRBJ2-2, with D maybe TRBD1 (5 bases). This CDR3 is built from 15 residues. V dropped 4 bases and J dropped 3 bases, with 13 bases sitting between them. CDR1 and CDR2 (germline): SGHRS, YFSETQ. The CDR3 DNA reads TGCGCCAGCAGCCTGGCACCACAGGACACCGGGGAGCTGTTTTTT. Its translation: CASSLAPQDTGELFF.

V gene TRBV6-4 combines with J gene TRBJ1-1, with D hard to call. The CDR3 loop spans 13 amino acids. The V gene's germline CDR1 is MRHNA and CDR2 SNTAGT. The V end was cut by 2 bases, the J end by 1 base, with 5 bases between. In DNA form, the CDR3 reads TGTGCCAGCAGTGACAGGGCGAACACTGAAGCTTTCTTT. It codes for CASSDRANTEAFF.

CDR3 sequence (DNA): TGTGCCAGCAGCTTAACGGACGTAGCCTACGAGCAGTACTTC. Residues: CASSLTDVAYEQYF. V usage is TRBV11-2 and J usage is TRBJ2-7; D call uncertain. V was clipped by 2 bases and J by 2 bases, with 10 bases between them. The CDR3 covers 14 residues. The germline V gene has CDR1 SGHAT and CDR2 FQNNGV.

The sample holds many counts of this clone. V usage is TRBV12-3 or TRBV12-4 and J usage is TRBJ2-7, with TRBD2 as a possible D gene (6 bases). The V gene lost 5 bases and the J gene lost 7 bases, with 18 bases spanning the gap. This CDR3 has 14 residues. Written as DNA, the CDR3 is TGTGCCAGCAGTGACGTTGGGGGGATCGAGGAGCAGTACTTC. Translating it yields CASSDVGGIEEQYF.

The count of this clone is one. V usage is TRBV7-9 and J usage is TRBJ1-2, with TRBD1 matching over 8 bases. The CDR3 contains 15 residues. The germline V gene encodes CDR1 SEHNR and CDR2 FQNEAQ (reference sequence). Trimming cost V 5 bases and J 5 bases; bases outside gene matches: 10. The CDR3 reads CASSPGTGSIYGYTF. The CDR3 DNA sequence: TGTGCCAGCAGCCCGGGGACAGGATCGATTTATGGCTACACCTTC.

V and J are TRBV11-2 and TRBJ2-1; TRBD2 aligns across 9 bases. The junction had 11 bases not matched to a gene; V was cut back by 1 base and J by 7 bases. This CDR3 comprises 17 residues. From germline, CDR1 is SGHAT and CDR2 FQNNGV. The CDR3 reads CASSLGVTSGGGNEQFF. DNA for the CDR3: TGTGCCAGCAGCTTAGGGGTGACTAGCGGTGGAGGGAATGAGCAGTTCTTC.

The rearrangement joins TRBV19 to TRBJ1-2; 7 bases align to TRBD1. CDR1 and CDR2 from the germline V gene are LNHDA and SQIVND (reference sequence). The CDR3 runs to 13 residues. V lost 4 bases to trimming and J lost 6 bases; unmatched junction nucleotides: 5. The CDR3 DNA reads as TGTGCCAGTAGTAAAGACAGGGTCAATGGCTACACCTTC. This encodes CASSKDRVNGYTF.

This clone was counted between two and nine times. The rearrangement uses TRBV12-3 or TRBV12-4 and TRBJ1-3; possibly TRBD1 for D (5 bases). The V and J ends lost 4 bases and 2 bases respectively, with 9 bases between them. The CDR3 contains 14 residues. CDR3 region: CASSSGSAGNTIYF. CDR3 coding DNA: TGTGCCAGCAGTTCAGGGTCGGCTGGAAACACCATATATTTT.

This clone was counted only a few times. The gene calls are TRBV28 and TRBJ2-2; 8 nucleotides agree with TRBD2. The CDR3 is 16 amino acids. V trimming: 3 bases; J trimming: 6 bases; junction bases outside the gene matches: 9. Germline values: CDR1 MDHEN, CDR2 SYDVKM. The CDR3 DNA is TGTGCCAGCAGTTTCGGGGGGGCGCGTGGGGCCGGGGAGCTGTTTTTT. Its translation: CASSFGGARGAGELFF.

This sequence joins TRBV20-1 and TRBJ1-2, with 7 bases lining up with TRBD1. The trim removed 6 bases at V and 3 bases at J, leaving 7 bases unmatched. Germline assignment: CDR1 DFQATT and CDR2 SNEGSKA (reference sequence). This CDR3 region has 13 residues. The CDR3 region is CSALTGTHYGYTF. The CDR3 nucleotides are TGCAGTGCGCTGACAGGGACTCACTATGGCTACACCTTC.

In this sample, this clone is medium-sized. V gene TRBV15 combines with J gene TRBJ2-1, with a tentative D call TRBD2 (6 bases). The germline V and J ends were trimmed by 5 bases and 15 bases, with 23 bases remaining between them. CDR3 size: 14 residues. CDR1 and CDR2 from the germline V gene are LNHNV and YYDKDF (reference sequence). CDR3 region: CATSAWLAAPFRFF. In nucleotides, the CDR3 is TGTGCCACCAGCGCGTGGTTAGCGGCCCCCTTTCGGTTCTTC. The entire variable domain, with the rest obtained from reference TRBV15 and TRBJ2-1, is as follows: DAMVIQNPRYQVTQFGKPVTLSCSQTLNHNVMYWYQQKSSQAPKLLFHYYDKDFNNEADTPDNFQSRRPNTSFCFLDIRSPGLGDTAMYLCATSAWLAAPFRFFGPGTRLTVL.

This sequence joins TRBV18 and TRBJ2-7; 7 bases are shared with TRBD2. This CDR3 is built from 15 residues. CDR1 KGHSH and CDR2 LQKENI come from the germline V gene. The junction had 4 bases not matched to a gene; V was cut back by 1 base and J by 1 base. CDR3 residues: CASSPRREWSYEQYF. As DNA, the CDR3 is TGTGCCAGCTCACCACGGCGGGAGTGGTCCTACGAGCAGTACTTC.

The rearrangement uses TRBV28 and TRBJ2-1; 9 nucleotides agree with TRBD1. The CDR3 is 16 residues long. V lost 6 bases and J lost 10; bases outside the gene matches: 16. Germline loops: CDR1 MDHEN, CDR2 SYDVKM. The CDR3 loop is CASRTVQGAGSNEQFF. The CDR3 DNA is TGTGCCAGCAGAACCGTACAGGGGGCGGGAAGTAACGAGCAGTTCTTC.

The rearrangement joins TRBV28 to TRBJ2-2; D remains ambiguous. Germline V CDR1 and CDR2: MDHEN, SYDVKM. This CDR3 region has 16 residues. The V gene lost 5 bases and the J gene lost 5 bases, with 18 bases spanning the gap. The CDR3 region has the DNA TGTGCCAGCAGTCTTCCCACGGACGGACGAACCGGGGAGCTGTTTTTT. This gives the protein CASSLPTDGRTGELFF.

The sample holds many counts of this clone. One base away lies a much larger clone, so this may be a sequencing read error. The J gene is TRBJ2-1, the V gene TRBV4-1; 11 bases are shared with TRBD2. The germline CDR1 and CDR2 sequences are MGHRA and YSYEKL. The J segment lost 5 bases and the V segment lost 1 base, leaving 4 bases of the junction unmatched. The CDR3 is made up of 16 amino acids. The CDR3, as DNA: TGCGCCAGCAGCCAAGCTAGCGGGAGGAACGACAATGAGCAGTTCTTC. Its protein product is CASSQASGRNDNEQFF.